The T cell receptor (beta chain) under discussion was sequenced for a study of T-cell reconstitution after alpha-beta-depleted transplantation in children. In this sample, this clonotype turned up many times. For TCRbeta, the library was prepared with unique molecular identifiers. TCRdb re-derived calls from the PCR reads in MiXCR, one entry per CDR3 protein. The sample records 600,000 to 700,000 distinct CDR3 sequences, approximately 15% being singletons. Germline V gene lookup returns CDR1 SQVTM and CDR2 ANQGSEA. V was trimmed by 4 bases and J by 5 bases, leaving 11 bases between them. This CDR3 has 13 amino acids.

The sequences come from PBMCs from the stem cell graft donor, collected from the stem cell graft. This TCR was recovered from a human donor who donated a stem cell graft to a child with acute myeloid leukemia. The genes are TRBV29-1 and TRBJ2-2, with a weak D call TRBD1 (5 bases). The chain's CDR3 is CSVAPKGTGELFF. The CDR3 DNA reads TGCAGCGTTGCCCCGAAGGGGACCGGGGAGCTGTTTTTT.